The subject of this entry is one TCR beta chain. This record belongs to a study of blood T cell repertoires in COVID-19. Looking at the study overall: COVID-19 samples from acute and convalescent phases originated in the United States, Italy and Spain. PBMCs, B-cell-depleted T cells, or T cells were the source of the cDNA or gDNA that made up the material.

Original data processing: Quantification of nucleated cells was approximated via reference gene primer amplification. Only in-frame clones appear in the TCRdb table, and some are missing; sequencing was by immunoSEQ multiplex PCR. D and trimming were read from the DNA, whereas the V and J calls and clone size are those reported in that table. The table lists some 160,000 clones, 85% to 90% of them singletons, with roughly 3% in the top ten. Sequencing was performed on peripheral blood. The clonotype originates from a woman between 55 and 75 years old with active COVID-19.

This chain's CDR3 is CASSAADRGPTGELFF. CDR3 sequence (DNA): TGTGCCAGCAGCGCCGCCGACAGGGGGCCCACCGGGGAGCTGTTTTTT. The chain carries TRBV13 and TRBJ2-2; 10 nucleotides agree with TRBD1. CDR3 length: 16 amino acids. J was trimmed by 4 bases and V by 5 bases; bases with no gene match: 7. Germline CDR1 is PRHDT and CDR2 is FYEKMQ (reference sequence).